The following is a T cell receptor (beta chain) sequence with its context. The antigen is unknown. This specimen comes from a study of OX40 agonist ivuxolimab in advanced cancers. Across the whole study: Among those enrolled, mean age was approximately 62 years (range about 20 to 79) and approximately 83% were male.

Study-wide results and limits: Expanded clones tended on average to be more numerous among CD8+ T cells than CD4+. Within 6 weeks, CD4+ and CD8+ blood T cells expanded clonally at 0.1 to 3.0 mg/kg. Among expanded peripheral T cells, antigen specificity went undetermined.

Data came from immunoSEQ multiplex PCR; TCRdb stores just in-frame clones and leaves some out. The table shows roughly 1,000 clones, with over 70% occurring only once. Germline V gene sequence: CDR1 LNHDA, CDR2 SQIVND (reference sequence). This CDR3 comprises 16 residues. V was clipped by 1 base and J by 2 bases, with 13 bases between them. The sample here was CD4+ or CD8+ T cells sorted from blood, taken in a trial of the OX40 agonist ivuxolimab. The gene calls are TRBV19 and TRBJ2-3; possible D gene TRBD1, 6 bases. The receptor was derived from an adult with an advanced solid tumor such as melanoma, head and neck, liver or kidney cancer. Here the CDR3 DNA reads TGTGCCAGTAGTATAGTAGGGGGACCCACCACAGATACGCAGTATTTT. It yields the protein CASSIVGGPTTDTQYF.